These 18 T cell receptor beta chains share one sample of origin, sequenced in a study of blood T cells in healthy people across ages. It was with a sample-barcoded 5' primer and a J-beta primer mix that a second PCR of roughly 6 to 11 cycles was run. TCRdb re-called the 5' RACE reads with MiXCR, one entry per CDR3 protein. The sample lists hundreds of thousands of distinct CDR3 sequences, roughly 30% occurring once. The specimen sequenced was blood. The receptors shown here come from an elderly woman in good health.

This clonotype was detected many times. The chain uses TRBV12-3 or TRBV12-4 and TRBJ2-4, with TRBD2 matching over 8 bases. V trimming: 6 bases; J trimming: 0 bases; junction bases outside the gene matches: 7. The CDR3 is 16 amino acids. DNA of the CDR3: TGTGCCAGCAGGGATTTAGCGGGGCTAGCCAAAAACATTCAGTACTTC. Translating gives CASRDLAGLAKNIQYF.

This clonotype occurred a few times. A much larger clone sits a single nucleotide away, making a read error possible. The rearrangement links TRBV7-2 to TRBJ2-1; 11 positions agree with TRBD2. The junction had 15 bases not matched to a gene; V was cut back by 4 bases and J by 13 bases. CDR1 and CDR2 from the germline V gene are SGHTA and FQGNSA. The CDR3 is 16 amino acids. The CDR3 nucleotides read TGTGCCAGCAGCTCCCGACTAGCGGGACCTGCTAAGACCCAGTTCTTC. Translation: CASSSRLAGPAKTQFF.

This clonotype appeared a few times. The V call is TRBV20-1, the J call TRBJ2-7; 7 bases agree with TRBD1. From germline, CDR1 is DFQATT and CDR2 SNEGSKA (reference sequence). Unmatched junction bases numbered 12, after V lost 0 bases and J lost 4 bases. This CDR3 has 16 amino acids. This CDR3 is CSARDLRTGAEYEQYF. CDR3 bases: TGCAGTGCTAGAGATCTAAGAACAGGGGCAGAGTACGAGCAGTACTTC.

The chain uses TRBV7-9 and TRBJ2-7; the D gene is possibly TRBD1 (5 bases). The germline V gene encodes CDR1 SEHNR and CDR2 FQNEAQ (reference sequence). This CDR3 region has 15 residues. With 4 bases removed from V and 1 base from J, the gap between germline ends came to 14 bases. Written as DNA, the CDR3 is TGTGCCAGCAGCTCAGGGCGAGAGGCGTCCTACGAGCAGTACTTC. Amino acids: CASSSGREASYEQYF. Supplemented by reference TRBV7-9 and TRBJ2-7, the full variable domain reads DTGVSQNPRHKITKRGQNVTFRCDPISEHNRLYWYRQTLGQGPEFLTYFQNEAQLEKSRLLSDRFSAERPKGSFSTLEIQRTEQGDSAMYLCASSSGREASYEQYFGPGTRLTVT.

This clonotype has a count of ten or more. The chain carries TRBV6-1 and TRBJ1-6, with unresolved D. V was cut by 6 bases and J by 4 bases, with 25 bases left in between. Germline V lookup: CDR1 MNHNS, CDR2 SASEGT. CDR3 length: 19 residues. In DNA form, the CDR3 reads TGTGCCAGCAGCATGGATCGGAGTACCCCTAACCATTATAATTCACCCCTCCACTTT. It translates to CASSMDRSTPNHYNSPLHF.

The chain carries TRBV3-1 and TRBJ1-2; D call uncertain. Germline V gives CDR1 LGHDT, CDR2 YNNKEL (reference sequence). Trimming stripped 3 bases from V and 4 bases from J, with 12 bases between. This CDR3 is built from 14 residues. The CDR3 DNA sequence: TGTGCCAGCAGCCAGGCGGGCAGGTCCTATGGCTACACCTTC. Translating gives CASSQAGRSYGYTF.

At least ten counts were recorded for this clonotype. This chain joins TRBV7-8 and TRBJ1-4, with 9 bases aligning to TRBD1. V was pared by 3 bases and J by 3 bases, with 8 bases of the junction left unmatched. Germline CDR1 SGHVS, CDR2 FQNEAQ. There are 17 residues in the CDR3. In DNA form, the CDR3 reads TGTGCCAGCAGCTTTACAGGGGGCGGGCGACCTAATGAAAAACTGTTTTTT. It translates to CASSFTGGGRPNEKLFF. Together with reference TRBV7-8 and TRBJ1-4, the CDR3 gives the full variable domain: GAGVSQSPRYKVAKRGQDVALRCDPISGHVSLFWYQQALGQGPEFLTYFQNEAQLDKSGLPSDRFFAERPEGSVSTLKIQRTQQEDSAVYLCASSFTGGGRPNEKLFFGSGTQLSVL.

This clonotype was seen at least ten times. The J gene is TRBJ1-6, the V gene TRBV12-3 or TRBV12-4, with D possibly matching TRBD1 (6 bases). The CDR3 loop spans 15 amino acids. Trimming cost V 6 bases and J 0 bases, with 9 bases left between them. The CDR3 here is CASSTDSSYNSPLHF. For the CDR3, the DNA is TGTGCCAGCAGCACGGACAGCTCCTATAATTCACCCCTCCACTTT.

This clonotype was found many times. CDR3 sequence reads: CASSLDRAEQFF. In DNA form, the CDR3 reads TGTGCCAGCAGCTTAGACAGGGCTGAGCAGTTCTTC. This chain uses TRBV11-1 with TRBJ2-1, with a tentative D call TRBD1 (6 bases). The V end was cut by 1 base, the J end by 9 bases, with 7 bases between. The CDR3 is 12 amino acids. CDR1 and CDR2 (germline): SGHAT, FQDESV (reference sequence). The full variable domain, in which reference TRBV11-1 and TRBJ2-1 provide the parts outside the CDR3, is EAEVAQSPRYKITEKSQAVAFWCDPISGHATLYWYRQILGQGPELLVQFQDESVVDDSQLPKDRFSAERLKGVDSTLKIQPAELGDSAMYLCASSLDRAEQFFGPGTRLTVL.

This chain links TRBV20-1 with TRBJ2-7; D gene ambiguous. CDR3 length: 12 residues. Germline-derived CDR1 and CDR2 are DFQATT and SNEGSKA (reference sequence). The V gene lost 3 bases and the J gene lost 4 bases, with 10 bases spanning the gap. CDR3 bases: TGCAGTGCTAGTAGTCGAGGATACGAGCAGTACTTC. Translated, it gives CSASSRGYEQYF.

This clonotype appeared once. It may be a read error: a sequence one base away is much more abundant. The chain uses TRBV20-1 and TRBJ2-5; 7 bases map to TRBD2. Germline assignment: CDR1 DFQATT and CDR2 SNEGSKA (reference sequence). The CDR3 has 14 residues. V dropped 5 bases and J dropped 1; count of bases not matched to a gene: 7. Here the CDR3 DNA reads TGCAGTGCTTCCGCGGGGGAGCGCCAAGAGACCCAGTACTTC. Its protein is CSASAGERQETQYF.

In this sample, this clonotype turned up many times. The rearrangement uses TRBV4-1 and TRBJ2-5; D is unclear. Germline V gene data show CDR1 as MGHRA and CDR2 as YSYEKL. The CDR3 contains 14 residues. The V and J ends lost 3 bases and 5 bases respectively, with 13 bases between them. The CDR3 region is CASSHGGASETQYF. CDR3 sequence (DNA): TGCGCCAGCAGCCACGGCGGTGCCTCGGAGACCCAGTACTTC.

J is TRBJ2-3 and V is TRBV20-1, with a tentative D call TRBD2 (6 bases). The ends were cut back, 1 base at V and 4 bases at J, with 15 bases in the middle. Germline V gene sequence: CDR1 DFQATT, CDR2 SNEGSKA (reference sequence). The length of the CDR3 is 15 residues. The CDR3 here is CSARVPGGVPDTQYF. Written as DNA, the CDR3 is TGCAGTGCTAGAGTTCCTGGCGGGGTCCCAGATACGCAGTATTTT.

V is TRBV7-2 and J is TRBJ1-1, with TRBD1 matching over 8 bases. The ends lost 3 bases at V and 5 bases at J; junction bases unmatched: 5. In germline, CDR1 is SGHTA, CDR2 FQGNSA. The CDR3 spans 14 residues. CDR3 residues: CASSLSGGETEAFF. CDR3 coding DNA: TGTGCCAGCAGCTTGTCAGGGGGCGAAACTGAAGCTTTCTTT.

At least ten counts were recorded for this clonotype. J is TRBJ1-6 and V is TRBV27; 8 nucleotides line up with TRBD1. The CDR3 is 14 amino acids. Per the germline V gene, CDR1 is MNHEY and CDR2 is SMNVEV (reference sequence). Unmatched junction bases numbered 3, after V lost 6 bases and J lost 5 bases. The CDR3 nucleotides read TGTGCCAGCAGAACGACAGGGGATAATTCACCCCTCCACTTT. Residues: CASRTTGDNSPLHF.

This clonotype appeared many times. The chain uses TRBV7-9 and TRBJ2-4; TRBD2 agrees at 8 bases. The CDR3 loop spans 15 amino acids. V was clipped by 5 bases and J by 2 bases; unmatched bases: 5. The V gene's germline CDR1 is SEHNR and CDR2 FQNEAQ (reference sequence). The CDR3 is CASSNSGVSKNIQYF. Here the CDR3 DNA reads TGTGCCAGCAGCAATAGCGGGGTCTCCAAAAACATTCAGTACTTC.

This clonotype was found many times. The chain couples TRBV7-2 to TRBJ1-2, with TRBD1 matching over 7 bases. CDR3 length: 13 residues. The J segment lost 8 bases and the V segment lost 5 bases, leaving 8 bases of the junction unmatched. Germline values: CDR1 SGHTA, CDR2 FQGNSA. The DNA of the CDR3 is TGTGCCAGCAGCCCCGACAGGGTACAGGGCTACACCTTC. This encodes CASSPDRVQGYTF. Drawing the rest from reference TRBV7-2 and TRBJ1-2, the complete variable domain is GAGVSQSPSNKVTEKGKDVELRCDPISGHTALYWYRQSLGQGLEFLIYFQGNSAPDKSGLPSDRFSAERTGGSVSTLTIQRTQQEDSAVYLCASSPDRVQGYTFGSGTRLTVV.

Ten or more counts support this clonotype. The rearrangement links TRBV11-3 to TRBJ2-1; weak D call: TRBD1 (5 bases). The germline gives CDR1 SGHNT, CDR2 YENEEA. Trimming took 5 bases from V and 0 from J, leaving 20 bases between them. The CDR3 has 18 amino acids. CDR3 bases: TGTGCCAGCAGCCCCAGGTCGGCAGGGCCTAGCTCCTACAATGAGCAGTTCTTC. Amino acid sequence: CASSPRSAGPSSYNEQFF.